This T cell receptor beta chain is from a study of blood T cell repertoires in COVID-19. Sequencing was performed with immunoSEQ multiplex PCR; in TCRdb, only in-frame clones are kept and a portion is missing. The repertoire holds some 260,000 clones, about 87% seen once, with roughly 10% in the top ten. This CDR3 comprises 16 residues. The V segment lost 5 bases and the J segment 7 bases; nucleotides outside the gene matches: 14. CDR1 and CDR2 (germline): SGHNT, YYREEE (reference sequence). The specimen was peripheral blood. The J gene is TRBJ2-1, the V gene TRBV5-4; 8 bases are shared with TRBD1. This TCR derives from a woman between 65 and 79 years old with COVID-19, enrolled during active disease. The DNA of the CDR3 is TGTGCCAGCAGGAAAGATTTGGGACAGGTCTCAAATGAGCAGTTCTTC. This gives the protein CASRKDLGQVSNEQFF.